The 32 T cell receptor beta chains below were found in one sample sequenced in a study of T-cell reconstitution after alpha-beta-depleted transplantation in children. This sample's TCRbeta library carried unique molecular identifier barcodes. TCRdb called the PCR reads again in MiXCR, with one record for every CDR3 protein. This sample has 200,000 to 250,000 distinct CDR3 sequences; approximately 9% occur once, and the top ten carry 5% to 7%. The sequenced sample was PBMCs from the stem cell graft donor, obtained from the stem cell graft. Source of these receptors: a human donor who donated a stem cell graft to a child with acute lymphoblastic leukemia.

This clonotype was picked up a small number of times. The chain combines TRBV6-2 or TRBV6-3 with TRBJ2-7; perhaps TRBD1 as D (6 bases). Germline lookup yields CDR1 MNHEY and CDR2 SVGEGT. V was shortened by 4 bases and J by 3 bases, with 13 bases between the two germline ends. This CDR3 comprises 14 residues. The CDR3 reads CASSSSGTNYEQYF. In DNA, the CDR3 is TGTGCCAGCAGTTCTTCCGGGACAAACTACGAGCAGTACTTC.

This clonotype was recorded many times. The chain combines TRBV6-6 with TRBJ2-5; D gene ambiguous. The CDR3 extends over 13 amino acids. V was clipped by 6 bases and J by 2 bases, with 10 bases between them. In germline, CDR1 is MNHNY, CDR2 SVGAGI (reference sequence). The CDR3 reads CASSPSPQETQYF. DNA of the CDR3: TGTGCCAGCAGCCCTTCCCCTCAAGAGACCCAGTACTTC.

The chain carries TRBV14 and TRBJ2-3; the D is unclear. This CDR3 has 16 residues. Germline values: CDR1 SGHDN, CDR2 FVKESK. The V and J ends lost 0 bases and 3 bases respectively, with 13 bases between them. CDR3 in amino acids: CASSQESNWNTDTQYF. For the CDR3, the DNA is TGTGCCAGCAGCCAAGAATCGAACTGGAATACAGATACGCAGTATTTT.

This clonotype was detected ten times or more. The chain employs TRBV6-5 and TRBJ2-2; 12 bases map to TRBD2. The CDR3 sequence is 17 residues long. The V gene's germline CDR1 is MNHEY and CDR2 SVGAGI. The V gene end was trimmed by 2 bases and the J gene end by 4 bases; junction bases not matched to a gene: 5. The CDR3 loop reads CASSYPTSGGSTGELFF. The DNA for the CDR3 is TGTGCCAGCAGTTACCCTACTAGCGGGGGGTCCACCGGGGAGCTGTTTTTT.

The J gene is TRBJ1-5, the V gene TRBV15; unclear D gene. V was clipped by 3 bases and J by 5 bases, with 5 bases between them. The CDR3 runs 12 residues. Germline CDR1 reads LNHNV; CDR2 reads YYDKDF (reference sequence). CDR3 protein: CATSSSHQPQHF. The CDR3 nucleotides read TGTGCCACCAGCAGTTCCCATCAGCCCCAGCATTTT.

This clonotype was counted between two and nine times. The rearrangement links TRBV28 to TRBJ2-3, with D tentatively TRBD2 (5 bases). Germline V gives CDR1 MDHEN, CDR2 SYDVKM. V lost 3 bases and J lost 3, with 19 bases in between. The CDR3 totals 17 residues. Here the CDR3 reads CASSFFPPRRSTDTQYF. The DNA for the CDR3 is TGTGCCAGCAGTTTCTTCCCTCCGAGGAGGTCGACAGATACGCAGTATTTT.

DNA for the CDR3: TGTGCCAGCAGTGGTCGACGGTCCCTAGCTAACTATGGCTACACCTTC. As protein: CASSGRRSLANYGYTF. This chain joins TRBV5-8 and TRBJ1-2; no clear D. The length of the CDR3 is 16 residues. Looked up from germline, CDR1 is SGHTS and CDR2 is YDEGEE. V lost 5 bases and J lost 0, with 17 bases in between.

The V gene is TRBV6-5, the J gene TRBJ1-1; D uncertain. In germline, CDR1 is MNHEY, CDR2 SVGAGI. The CDR3 length is 15 residues. Trimming removed 2 bases from V and 8 bases from J, with 18 bases in between. Here the CDR3 DNA reads TGTGCCAGCAGTTACAGGGCGGGGAGCTCACTGGAAGCTTTCTTT. Residues: CASSYRAGSSLEAFF.

This clonotype was seen at least ten times. The chain joins TRBV18 to TRBJ2-1, with D possibly TRBD1 on 5 matching bases. The CDR3 spans 16 residues. CDR1 is KGHSH and CDR2 is LQKENI in the germline V gene. V dropped 3 bases and J dropped 0 bases, with 12 bases sitting between them. The CDR3 nucleotides read TGTGCCAGCTCACCGAGACAGACGATCTCCTACAATGAGCAGTTCTTC. Translating gives CASSPRQTISYNEQFF.

This chain links TRBV3-1 with TRBJ2-4, with D unresolved. This CDR3 region has 17 residues. Looked up from germline, CDR1 is LGHDT and CDR2 is YNNKEL (reference sequence). Trimming took 0 bases from V and 2 from J, leaving 14 bases between them. The CDR3 protein is CASSQERPYPPKNIQYF. DNA of the CDR3: TGTGCCAGCAGCCAAGAACGGCCCTATCCGCCCAAAAACATTCAGTACTTC.

In its sample, this clonotype was seen many times. The gene calls are TRBV10-3 and TRBJ2-1, with a possible D match to TRBD2 (7 bases). The CDR3 totals 14 residues. V shed 3 bases and J shed 3 bases, with 9 bases lying between them. Germline V lookup: CDR1 ENHRY, CDR2 SYGVKD. CDR3 residues: CAISEGGVYNEQFF. In DNA form, the CDR3 reads TGTGCCATCAGTGAAGGGGGGGTCTACAATGAGCAGTTCTTC.

This clonotype came up a few times. This chain links TRBV5-5 with TRBJ1-1, with D perhaps TRBD1 (5 bases). The CDR3 extends over 16 amino acids. Trimming shortened V by 0 bases and J by 5 bases, and 17 bases separated the two germline ends. The germline CDR1 and CDR2 sequences are SGHKS and YYEKEE (reference sequence). CDR3 residues: CASSLALAGTWTEAFF. Here the CDR3 DNA reads TGTGCCAGCAGCTTGGCCCTGGCAGGGACTTGGACTGAAGCTTTCTTT.

V is TRBV6-4 and J is TRBJ1-5, with a weak D call TRBD1 (6 bases). Germline lookup yields CDR1 MRHNA and CDR2 SNTAGT. CDR3 size: 18 residues. Between the trimmed V and J ends, which lost 0 bases and 2 bases, there was a span of 17 bases. The CDR3 coding sequence is TGTGCCAGCAGTGACTCGTCCCAGGGGTGGATATGCAATCAGCCCCAGCATTTT. Protein: CASSDSSQGWICNQPQHF.

The chain employs TRBV11-2 and TRBJ1-6; D gene uncertain. The CDR3 runs to 14 residues. The V end was cut by 3 bases, the J end by 11 bases, with 14 bases between. Germline CDR1 SGHAT, CDR2 FQNNGV. The CDR3 DNA reads as TGTGCCAGCAGCTTCGCTCTCCGGGATGCACCCCTCCACTTT. Amino acid sequence: CASSFALRDAPLHF.

The table lists this clonotype with many counts. The rearrangement joins TRBV10-3 to TRBJ2-1; perhaps TRBD1 as D (7 bases). There are 15 residues in the CDR3. Trimming took off 3 bases at V and 9 bases at J, with 18 bases between the two ends. CDR1 and CDR2 from the germline V gene are ENHRY and SYGVKD. CDR3 coding DNA: TGTGCCATCAGTGACCCAGGGGGGCCCCTTATTGAGCAGTTCTTC. Translation: CAISDPGGPLIEQFF.

This clonotype was detected a few times. The chain uses TRBV7-8 and TRBJ1-1; D may be TRBD1 (5 bases). V was trimmed by 5 bases and J by 1 base, leaving 20 bases between them. This CDR3 is built from 17 residues. Germline loops: CDR1 SGHVS, CDR2 FQNEAQ. The CDR3 here is CASSLGSGSGTNTEAFF. The CDR3 DNA follows: TGTGCCAGCAGCCTGGGCTCGGGGTCCGGGACGAACACTGAAGCTTTCTTT.

This clonotype has ten or more counts. The rearrangement joins TRBV6-5 to TRBJ1-2; possible D gene TRBD1, 5 bases. Germline-derived CDR1 and CDR2 are MNHEY and SVGAGI. The CDR3 extends over 13 amino acids. V shed 4 bases and J shed 3 bases, with 9 bases lying between them. The CDR3 is CASSSDSYYGYTF. Written as DNA, the CDR3 is TGTGCCAGCAGTTCTGACAGTTACTATGGCTACACCTTC.

This clonotype was seen a few times. This chain uses TRBV27 with TRBJ1-1; D remains ambiguous. Per the germline V gene, CDR1 is MNHEY and CDR2 is SMNVEV (reference sequence). V lost 4 bases and J 8 bases, leaving 8 bases between the germline ends. The length of the CDR3 is 11 residues. CDR3 sequence: CASSSGAEAFF. The CDR3 DNA reads TGTGCCAGCAGTTCAGGTGCGGAAGCTTTCTTT.

This clonotype was detected only a few times. The chain has TRBV6-2 or TRBV6-3 and TRBJ2-1; 9 nucleotides match TRBD1. V dropped 7 bases and J dropped 4; count of bases not matched to a gene: 8. The CDR3 contains 15 residues. The germline CDR1 and CDR2 sequences are MNHEY and SVGEGT. Here the CDR3 reads CASTSTGGGYNEQFF. CDR3 coding DNA: TGTGCCAGCACCTCGACAGGGGGAGGGTACAATGAGCAGTTCTTC.

V usage is TRBV5-1 and J usage is TRBJ2-7, with 7 positions matching TRBD2. V lost 1 base to trimming and J lost 6 bases; unmatched junction nucleotides: 10. CDR1 and CDR2 (germline): SGHRS, YFSETQ. The CDR3 is 15 residues long. The CDR3 sequence: CASSLNSAGVGEQYF. The CDR3 DNA reads as TGCGCCAGCAGCTTGAATAGCGCGGGAGTTGGCGAGCAGTACTTC.

This clonotype was detected ten times or more. V gene TRBV7-6 combines with J gene TRBJ1-5; the D is unclear. Germline CDR1 and CDR2: SGHVS and FNYEAQ. The CDR3 sequence is 13 residues long. The V end was cut by 2 bases, the J end by 4 bases, with 6 bases between. The CDR3 sequence: CASSLQQNQPQHF. The CDR3 nucleotides are TGTGCCAGCAGCTTACAACAAAATCAGCCCCAGCATTTT.

This clonotype has just a few counts. This chain uses TRBV3-1 with TRBJ2-1; TRBD2 agrees at 12 bases. The germline V gene has CDR1 LGHDT and CDR2 YNNKEL (reference sequence). V was pared by 5 bases and J by 9 bases, with 5 bases of the junction left unmatched. CDR3 length: 14 residues. This CDR3 reads CASSSSGGAGEQFF. CDR3 coding DNA: TGTGCCAGCAGCTCTAGCGGGGGGGCTGGTGAGCAGTTCTTC.

This clonotype was counted ten times or more. V usage is TRBV5-5 and J usage is TRBJ2-3; a possible D gene is TRBD2 (6 bases). Per the germline V gene, CDR1 is SGHKS and CDR2 is YYEKEE (reference sequence). V was pared by 0 bases and J by 2 bases, with 13 bases between. The CDR3 spans 16 residues. The CDR3 DNA follows: TGTGCCAGCAGCTTGGCAGGAGGGTTTTTCACAGATACGCAGTATTTT. Amino acid sequence: CASSLAGGFFTDTQYF.

A few counts support this clonotype. The CDR3 nucleotides are TGTGCCACCAGCTATTCGCCGGACAGGAGCTACGAGCAGTACTTC. Encoded protein: CATSYSPDRSYEQYF. The chain links TRBV15 to TRBJ2-7; 7 bases fit TRBD1. Germline V gives CDR1 LNHNV, CDR2 YYDKDF (reference sequence). The CDR3 runs 15 residues. V shed 5 bases and J 3 bases; nucleotides not matched to a gene: 10.

This clonotype was recorded at least ten times. The chain has TRBV12-3 or TRBV12-4 and TRBJ2-3, with 10 bases aligning to TRBD1. V shed 6 bases and J 4 bases; nucleotides not matched to a gene: 10. The CDR3 runs 16 residues. The CDR3 sequence: CASSRDRGTGADTQYF. As DNA, the CDR3 is TGTGCCAGCAGCCGGGACAGGGGAACGGGAGCAGATACGCAGTATTTT.

This clonotype came up a few times. The chain is built from TRBV7-2 and TRBJ1-1; TRBD1 aligns across 7 bases. The V gene's germline CDR1 is SGHTA and CDR2 FQGNSA. Germline trimming cut 8 bases from V and 6 bases from J; bases unmatched to any gene: 9. The length of the CDR3 is 13 residues. Here the CDR3 DNA reads TGTGCCAGCGAGCAGGGGGTGTTCCCTGAAGCTTTCTTT. Protein sequence: CASEQGVFPEAFF.

This chain uses TRBV5-1 with TRBJ2-1; D call uncertain. Germline loops: CDR1 SGHRS, CDR2 YFSETQ. The CDR3 runs 13 residues. V was clipped by 0 bases and J by 10 bases, with 11 bases between them. The CDR3 nucleotides read TGCGCCAGCAGCTTGGCGGCAGCCTTAGAGCAGTTCTTC. Translated, it gives CASSLAAALEQFF.

Ten or more counts support this clonotype. This chain uses TRBV10-2 with TRBJ1-1, with no clear D. The CDR3 contains 12 residues. Germline values: CDR1 WSHSY, CDR2 SAAADI. Trimming shortened V by 6 bases and J by 7 bases, and 12 bases separated the two germline ends. The CDR3 DNA follows: TGCGCCAGCAGGGGCCAGTTTTATGAAGCTTTCTTT. It is translated as CASRGQFYEAFF.

This clonotype turned up a few times. This rearrangement joins TRBV3-1 to TRBJ1-3, with a weak D call TRBD1 (6 bases). The CDR3 runs 15 residues. V was trimmed by 1 base and J by 0 bases, leaving 7 bases between them. Germline V gene data show CDR1 as LGHDT and CDR2 as YNNKEL (reference sequence). Here the CDR3 reads CASSQGTDSGNTIYF. The CDR3 nucleotides are TGTGCCAGCAGCCAAGGGACAGACTCTGGAAACACCATATATTTT.

The table lists this clonotype with a few counts. The J gene is TRBJ2-3, the V gene TRBV2; D uncertain. Trimming cost V 7 bases and J 6 bases, with 5 bases left between them. Germline V gene lookup returns CDR1 SNHLY and CDR2 FYNNEI. The CDR3 runs 10 residues. The CDR3 protein is CASTGDTQYF. The CDR3 DNA reads as TGTGCCAGCACTGGGGATACGCAGTATTTT.

The chain has TRBV5-1 and TRBJ2-1; D is perhaps TRBD2 (6 bases). Trimming took off 4 bases at V and 8 bases at J, with 10 bases between the two ends. The CDR3 totals 12 residues. Germline CDR1 and CDR2: SGHRS and YFSETQ. The CDR3 region has the DNA TGCGCCAGCAGCACCTTAGCGGATGAGCAGTTCTTC. Its protein is CASSTLADEQFF.

The chain has TRBV7-2 and TRBJ2-3, with D hard to call. The CDR3 totals 15 residues. Trimming took 5 bases from V and 0 from J, leaving 12 bases between them. The germline gives CDR1 SGHTA, CDR2 FQGNSA. This CDR3 reads CASSLEPGSTDTQYF. The DNA for the CDR3 is TGTGCCAGCAGCCTAGAACCCGGGAGCACAGATACGCAGTATTTT.